This T cell receptor beta chain was observed in a study of CD8 T cells in ankylosing spondylitis. Regarding the study as a whole: It was reported that disease-linked clones were significantly enriched in matched ankylosing spondylitis synovial fluid. Blood of patients with ankylosing spondylitis appeared to be characterized by a TCR beta motif of roughly eight highly homologous variants.

The junction had 6 bases not matched to a gene; V was cut back by 5 bases and J by 3 bases. The CDR3 runs to 14 residues. Germline lookup yields CDR1 SGHTA and CDR2 FQGNSA. Details on this clonotype: Antigen unknown.

In TCRdb, the 5' RACE reads were re-called with MiXCR into one record per CDR3 protein. The table shows 800,000 to 900,000 distinct CDR3 sequences, with roughly 10% occurring only once. This clonotype originated in a male donor with ankylosing spondylitis. This chain links TRBV7-2 with TRBJ2-5; 7 nucleotides line up with TRBD2. Sequenced sample: blood, either unsorted or a sorted T cell fraction (not recorded which). As DNA, the CDR3 is TGTGCCAGCAGCCCTACAGGACTAGAAGAGACCCAGTACTTC. Protein: CASSPTGLEETQYF.